This T cell receptor beta chain was sequenced in a study of blood T cell repertoires in COVID-19. Study-wide context: Samples taken during acute and convalescent COVID-19 were collected in the United States, Italy and Spain. PBMCs, B-cell-depleted T cells, or T cells provided the cDNA or gDNA that made up the material.

Source study methods: The authors estimated nucleated cell counts from reference gene primer amplification. The method was immunoSEQ multiplex PCR; TCRdb's version includes in-frame clones alone and lacks a portion of them. D and trimming come from the DNA, and the V and J calls and clone size come from that table. This table holds 140,000 or so clones, roughly 80% found once. This CDR3 contains 12 residues. In germline, CDR1 is LGHDT, CDR2 YNNKEL (reference sequence). As regards this clone: One junction end does not reproduce the germline sequence, and a read error may be involved.

This TCR derives from a woman aged 80 or over with acute or convalescent COVID-19. The sample taken for sequencing was peripheral blood. This chain uses TRBV3-1 (or the pseudogene TRBV3-2) with TRBJ1-4, with a weak D call TRBD1 (5 bases). The CDR3 sequence is CASSHTTGGTIF. The CDR3 nucleotides are TGTGCCAGCAGCCATACGACGGGCGGGACCATTTTT.